The source of this T cell receptor (beta chain) is a study of cytomegalovirus exposure and HLA in healthy donors (dated by TCRdb to about 2017). About the study as a whole: An earlier analysis of 587 of the donors reported 276 Gb of sequence data and 95 million to 130 million unique TCR beta sequences obtained from approximately 180 million T cells. Of the roughly 400 genotyped donors, approximately 83% fell in the genetic ancestry cluster associated with self-reported Caucasian donors. A later analysis re-examined previously published TCR beta repertoires from more than 650 donors and added high-resolution HLA genotyping to investigate patterns of TCR occurrence. In an earlier analysis of 500 to 650 of the donors, high-throughput TCR beta sequencing was used to judge whether each TCR beta V gene segment behaved as functional or pseudogenic. Rather than drawing on any new phenotypic data, the later analysis identified candidate immune exposures from TCR beta sequences and the way those sequences occurred across donors. The T cell repertoires of several hundred subjects were profiled by immunosequencing and related to cytomegalovirus serostatus. Across approximately 400 genotyped donors of the cohort, an average of approximately 220,000 unique TCR beta nucleotide sequences per donor were sequenced, and roughly 20% of those sequences were non-productive. Roughly 5 DR-DQ haplotypes were handled as single units for association and clustering, since linkage in the cohort was strong. A later genetic analysis used genome-wide SNP genotypes for about 55% of the 666 donors, treating that subset as a discovery cohort. HLA typing included class I and class II loci at four-digit resolution. Every discovery cohort repertoire had been produced on one sequencing platform. The study was designed to test whether signatures of past pathogen exposure could be identified by cataloging public T cell receptors. Typing coverage varied by locus: about 620-630 donors for A, B, C, DRB1 and DQB1; more than 500 for DQA1; about 590 for DPA1; 450 to 480 for DPB1. Roughly 300 gigabases of sequencing data and tens of millions of unique TCR sequences were included in an early release covering roughly 600 HLA-typed donors. To predict cytomegalovirus infection status, the study combined high-throughput TCR immunosequencing, statistical association of individual TCRs with disease status, and machine learning. Besides the first cohort of more than 650 subjects, a separate validation cohort made up of 120 or so different subjects was used. Donor age, sex, ethnicity and CMV serostatus were compiled together with the repertoire data. Overall study results and their limits: Several of the top co-occurrence clusters appeared to be linked to parvovirus B19, influenza, CMV and Epstein-Barr virus, according to a later analysis. In a later analysis, HLA-associated TCR beta chains showed more clonal expansion and lower generation probabilities than non-associated chains that were equally common. According to a later analysis, TCR association rates differed among HLA loci, with DRB1 alleles showing the most associated TCRs and HLA-C alleles showing the fewest. A further reported finding was that TCR beta sequences accurately predicted the HLA-A and HLA-B alleles for most subjects in the first cohort. Correlated functional status among segregating V segments might reflect linkage disequilibrium, but an unknown experimental factor could not be ruled out. In both the original and validation cohorts, the classifier was reported to diagnose cytomegalovirus status with high specificity and sensitivity. Only TCR beta chains were sequenced in this cohort, and the absence of alpha or paired-chain data limited detectable features. Compared with the approximately 600-donor mean, donors in an Asian-associated ancestry cluster had fewer N-insertions in productive TCRs, according to a later genetic analysis. While some public TCRs were present in many individuals, most TCR sequences turned up only very rarely across donors. A total of some 180 TCR beta chains were listed by the study as associated with cytomegalovirus. At a false discovery rate of 0.05, a later analysis linked fewer than 20,000 TCR beta sequences to specific HLA alleles. Roughly uniform sequencing depth across donors was assumed in presence/absence analyses, although this assumption may not hold. A few of the identified cytomegalovirus-associated TCR beta chains were confirmed in vitro to be specific for cytomegalovirus antigens. HLA typing was unavailable for some donors at each locus, so association tests used only the typed subset. Most CMV-associated TCR beta chains appeared to be HLA-restricted in a later analysis, and the HLA associations seemed to be driven largely by CMV exposure. In an earlier analysis of roughly 500 of the donors, most TCR beta V segments appeared in productive rearrangements about 87% or about 30% of the time, broadly matching IMGT annotations. It was suggested by the authors that the approach could potentially be generalized to other disease states and immunological phenotypes. Seventeen rarely observed V segments, including chromosome 9 orphons, were excluded from the earlier analysis of several hundred of the donors because counts were too low. V-gene and J-gene trimming of TCR beta chains was associated with a missense DCLRE1C variant in a later genetic analysis, and the association was replicated in an independent cohort. When HLA alleles, especially DR and DQ, strongly co-occurred, attributing TCR associations to individual alleles was difficult. A cluster of highly shared sequence variants was judged likely to represent a technical artifact of the sequencing pipeline. For the cohort, immune exposure information was limited to CMV serostatus.

This clone is medium-sized (0.01 to 0.1%). Its antigen remains undetermined. The input lacks base qualities; no much larger clone sits a single base away. In total, around 600 healthy bone marrow donors made up the cohort. Cohort members were all nominally healthy when sampled, although unrecorded immune exposures were likely present. The donor tested CMV seropositive, placing the donor among the 250 to 350 seropositive members of the cohort. A peripheral blood sample was provided by each donor, and peripheral blood mononuclear cells were used for TCR beta sequencing. The Qiagen DNeasy Blood Extraction Kit was used to extract genomic DNA from the blood cell samples. Libraries were made using the immunoSEQ multiplex PCR assay. A mixture of 60 forward primers for TCR Vbeta segments and 13 reverse primers for TCR Jbeta segments was used in the multiplex PCR. The CDR3 region of rearranged TCR beta genes was amplified from genomic DNA by a multiplex PCR assay. Amplified TCR beta libraries were sequenced as 87-base-pair reads on the Illumina HiSeq System. In the original analysis: In a later analysis, some 80 million unique TCR beta chains were counted across the roughly 610 repertoires, and roughly 11 million of these chains were shared by at least two donors. To remove PCR and sequencing errors, raw reads were error-corrected and collapsed into unique sequences using a nearest-neighbor algorithm that merged closely related sequences. CDR3 sequences were aligned to IMGT reference sequences to assign V, D and J gene segments. Each retained sequence needed at least a six-nucleotide match to both a V gene segment and a J gene segment. A rearrangement was called productive if the CDR3 had no stop codons and remained in frame with V and J, and every other rearrangement was called non-productive. Following IMGT convention, CDR3 was defined as the stretch from the second conserved V-encoded cysteine up to the conserved J-encoded phenylalanine. The earlier analysis of about 560 of the donors excluded any sequence lacking an unambiguous match to a single V gene segment. An earlier analysis of about 600 of the donors called V segments functional above 56.7% productive rearrangements and segregating when the between-donor standard deviation exceeded 5%. A statistical classification framework was built to diagnose cytomegalovirus status from the catalog of TCR beta chain sequences. A later analysis assigned V and J genes by comparing TCR nucleotide sequences with IMGT/GENE-DB human TR gene sequences. Using the TCRdist pipeline, a later analysis assigned CDR3 sequences along with most-parsimonious VDJ recombination scenarios. In a later analysis, every TCR beta chain was defined by the combination of its CDR3 amino acid sequence and its V-gene family, and reads without a unique V-gene family were dropped. To address suspected cross-contamination and a sequencing artifact, a later analysis removed some 620 highly shared, low-generation-probability nucleotide sequences. A later analysis calculated a clonal expansion index for each public chain from normalized within-repertoire ranks of inferred template counts. In a later analysis, generation probabilities were computed with a VDJ recombination model fitted to out-of-frame rearrangements, and the resulting probabilities were checked against IGoR. In a later analysis, TCR-TCR, TCR-HLA and TCR-CMV co-occurrence was scored with hypergeometric tests, and a repertoire-size bias correction was applied to TCR pairs. In a later analysis, false discovery rates were estimated by permuting HLA or CMV assignments 20 times. In a later analysis, co-occurring TCRs were grouped with DBSCAN, and TCRdist sequence similarity was added when clustering was performed within HLA-allele-positive subsets. Repertoires with fewer than 30,000 or more than 120,000 public chains were left out of co-occurrence clustering, as were four to six repertoires with anomalous nucleotide sharing. TCRdb took this table from immuneACCESS and kept in-frame rearrangements with V and J called. Such tables lack part of the clones; where checked against another copy, unresolved V genes explain under half of the gap, and the rest is unexplained. V and J calls and clone size are given by that table; D and trimming were obtained from the DNA. This sample is represented by about 150,000 clones; just under 65% of them were singletons. The top ten clonotypes cover 5.5% to 9% of the sample.

The receptor comes from a woman aged 55-70 years in good health and CMV-seropositive. The source material was PBMCs.

The CDR3 corresponds to CASSQGGGAETQYF. The DNA reads as follows: TGCGCCAGCAGCCAAGGGGGAGGGGCAGAGACCCAGTACTTC. The V and J genes are TRBV4-3 and TRBJ2-5, with 7 bases aligning to TRBD2. There are 14 amino acids in the CDR3, from cysteine to phenylalanine inclusive. This entry keeps only the CDR3 DNA: 42 bases, framed from base 1. CDR1 LGHNA and CDR2 YSLEER were looked up in the germline V gene. For this chain, trimming is 1 base at the V end and 4 bases at the J end, and the number of junction bases without a gene match is 3.